Shown below are 9 T cell receptor beta chains from a single sample sequenced in a study of vaccination and CD4 T cells after COVID-19. No antigens are known for them. Cultured CD4+ T cells had their DNA profiled by the Oncomine TCR Beta short-read assay. In TCRdb, the PCR reads were re-called with MiXCR into one record per CDR3 protein. The sample includes about 6,900 distinct CDR3 sequences, over 20% of them seen just once. As to treatment: approximately nine-day PBMC culture with coronavirus spike peptide pools or control peptides (ViraFEST assay). Harvesting of the unexposed donor's CD4+ T cells predated the COVID-19 pandemic (2011-2018). The specimen sequenced was CD4+ T cells from blood, cultured in vitro. These receptors all come from a human donor in good health.

This chain uses TRBV2 with TRBJ2-7; the D call may be TRBD1 or TRBD2 (5 bases each). Trimming removed 4 bases from V and 2 bases from J, with 15 bases in between. The germline CDR1 and CDR2 sequences are SNHLY and FYNNEI. This CDR3 has 15 amino acids. CDR3: CASSGQGRDPYEQYF. DNA for the CDR3: TGTGCCAGCAGTGGTCAGGGCAGGGACCCCTACGAGCAGTACTTC.

The V gene is TRBV6-1, the J gene TRBJ2-7, with 8 bases lining up with TRBD1. The trim removed 8 bases at V and 2 bases at J, leaving 14 bases unmatched. Germline V lookup: CDR1 MNHNS, CDR2 SASEGT. This CDR3 has 16 residues. The CDR3 DNA sequence: TGTGCCAGCTCCGAAAGGAGGACAGGGTCCCCCTACGAGCAGTACTTC. As protein: CASSERRTGSPYEQYF.

The genes are TRBV5-1 and TRBJ2-5; D not resolved. Germline V lookup: CDR1 SGHRS, CDR2 YFSETQ. The CDR3 has 13 amino acids. Between the trimmed V and J ends, which lost 0 bases and 6 bases, there was a span of 9 bases. The CDR3 spells CASSLAEMQTQYF. The CDR3 nucleotides are TGCGCCAGCAGCTTGGCCGAAATGCAGACCCAGTACTTC.

The V gene is TRBV2, the J gene TRBJ1-1; TRBD1 agrees at 10 bases. CDR3 length equals 13 residues. Germline V gene data show CDR1 as SNHLY and CDR2 as FYNNEI. The J segment lost 5 bases and the V segment lost 7 bases, leaving 4 bases of the junction unmatched. The CDR3 region has the DNA TGTGCCAGCATTAAGGACAGGGGGACTGAAGCTTTCTTT. It is translated as CASIKDRGTEAFF.

This clonotype has only a few counts. The V and J genes are TRBV7-2 and TRBJ1-3; TRBD1 might be the D (6 bases). In germline, CDR1 is SGHTA, CDR2 FQGNSA. The CDR3 consists of 16 residues. Trimming removed 4 bases at V and 2 bases at J, with 15 bases between. CDR3 DNA sequence: TGTGCCAGCAGCTCTAAGGGGGGACGGACTGGAAACACCATATATTTT. Residues: CASSSKGGRTGNTIYF.

This clonotype ranks as medium-sized. The chain employs TRBV6-1 and TRBJ1-2; D might be TRBD1 (6 bases). V was clipped by 5 bases and J by 4 bases, with 11 bases between them. The V gene's germline CDR1 is MNHNS and CDR2 SASEGT. The CDR3 has 13 amino acids. The chain's CDR3 is CASSRQDLYGYTF. DNA for the CDR3: TGTGCCAGCAGTCGACAGGACCTCTATGGCTACACCTTC.

This chain links TRBV20-1 with TRBJ1-4; no definite D call. The CDR3 is 13 amino acids. Germline V gene data show CDR1 as DFQATT and CDR2 as SNEGSKA (reference sequence). V lost 2 bases to trimming and J lost 7 bases, with 11 bases between them. CDR3 protein: CSARTPEGEKLFF. The CDR3 nucleotides read TGCAGTGCTAGAACCCCGGAGGGTGAAAAACTGTTTTTT.

This clonotype appeared a few times. The genes are TRBV6-1 and TRBJ1-5; D is uncertain. Per the germline V gene, CDR1 is MNHNS and CDR2 is SASEGT. The V end was cut by 6 bases, the J end by 3 bases, with 15 bases between. The CDR3 runs to 15 residues. This CDR3 is CASRDGLGDNQPQHF. CDR3 nucleotide sequence: TGTGCCAGCAGAGACGGCCTGGGTGACAATCAGCCCCAGCATTTT.

The chain couples TRBV11-3 to TRBJ2-3; D not resolved. V shed 4 bases and J shed 2 bases, with 10 bases lying between them. The CDR3 contains 14 residues. CDR1 and CDR2 from the germline V gene are SGHNT and YENEEA. The CDR3 loop reads CASSYRLSTDTQYF. The CDR3 bases are TGTGCCAGCAGCTACCGGTTATCCACAGATACGCAGTATTTT.